A selection of T cell receptor beta chains follows, all from one sample in a study of shared clonotypes between healthy human individuals. Only in-frame clones appear in the TCRdb table, and some are missing; sequencing was by immunoSEQ multiplex PCR. The sample yields millions of clones, around nine tenths seen once. The specimen sequenced was naive CD4+ T cells sorted from blood. These TCRs come from a man aged 18 to 29 in good health. The CDR3 runs from the conserved cysteine through the conserved F or W. D genes are given only for firm matches. Size is stated for part of the rows, as once, few or many counts, or as a class when the clone is expanded.

j_call v_call clone_size d_call cdr3_aa cdr3_nt
TRBJ1-6 TRBV6-1 . . CATAPGAYNSPLHF TGTGCCACCGCCCCAGGGGCCTATAATTCACCCCTCCACTTT
TRBJ1-2 TRBV7-9 . . CASSLSGYGYTF TGTGCCAGCAGCTTGTCCGGCTATGGCTACACCTTC
TRBJ1-6 TRBV2 . . CASSQNYNSPLHF TGTGCCAGCAGTCAAAATTATAATTCACCCCTCCACTTT
TRBJ1-1 TRBV10-1 . . CASSADIFLNTEAFF TGCGCCAGCAGTGCTGACATCTTCCTGAACACTGAAGCTTTCTTT
TRBJ2-2 TRBV9 . . CASSSGGGANTGELFF TGTGCCAGCAGCTCAGGGGGAGGCGCGAACACCGGGGAGCTGTTTTTT
TRBJ2-7 TRBV6-5 . . CASSYSIGLEQYF TGTGCCAGCAGTTACTCGATAGGTCTCGAGCAGTACTTC
TRBJ2-7 TRBV18 . . CASSPLPRDGSYEQYF TGTGCCAGCTCACCACTCCCCCGGGACGGCTCCTACGAGCAGTACTTC
TRBJ1-4 TRBV5-1 . . CASSLGYGGEKLFF TGCGCCAGCAGCTTGGGTTATGGGGGGGAAAAACTGTTTTTT
TRBJ2-7 TRBV18 . TRBD1 CASSPDRGASYEQYF TGTGCCAGCTCACCGGACAGGGGCGCATCCTACGAGCAGTACTTC
TRBJ1-3 TRBV11-2 . . CASSLVQGKRNTIYF TGTGCCAGCAGCTTAGTACAGGGAAAAAGAAACACCATATATTTT
TRBJ2-7 TRBV7-2 . TRBD2 CASSLMTSGPYEQYF TGTGCCAGCAGCTTAATGACTAGCGGACCCTACGAGCAGTACTTC
TRBJ2-6 TRBV2 . . CASNEGALTGANVLTF TGTGCCAGCAATGAAGGGGCGCTTACTGGGGCCAACGTCCTGACTTTC
TRBJ2-5 TRBV18 few . CASSPGETQYF TGTGCCAGCTCACCTGGGGAGACCCAGTACTTC
TRBJ2-1 TRBV9 few . CASSVDGGAYNEQFF TGTGCCAGCAGCGTAGATGGCGGGGCCTACAATGAGCAGTTCTTC
TRBJ1-1 TRBV11-2 . TRBD1 CASSLTGGNTEAFF TGTGCCAGCAGCCTGACAGGGGGGAACACTGAAGCTTTCTTT
TRBJ2-5 TRBV6-9 . TRBD2 CASSYSGTSGYQETQYF TGTGCCAGCAGTTATTCGGGGACTAGCGGATATCAAGAGACCCAGTACTTC
TRBJ1-6 TRBV6-1 . TRBD1 CASSEGQGWALHF TGTGCCAGCAGTGAAGGACAGGGGTGGGCCCTCCACTTT
TRBJ2-7 TRBV5-1 . TRBD1 CASSLQGIGPYEQYF TGCGCCAGCAGCTTACAGGGGATTGGACCCTACGAGCAGTACTTC
TRBJ2-4 TRBV30 . . CAWNMGDIQYF TGTGCCTGGAACATGGGTGACATTCAGTACTTC
TRBJ2-2 TRBV11-2 . . CASSVPGFENTGELFF TGTGCCAGCAGCGTCCCGGGATTCGAGAACACCGGGGAGCTGTTTTTT
TRBJ1-3 TRBV18 . . CASSPDNSGNTIYF TGTGCCAGCTCACCTGACAACTCTGGAAACACCATATATTTT
TRBJ1-1 TRBV29-1 . . CSLEPMNTEAFF TGCAGCCTCGAGCCTATGAACACTGAAGCTTTCTTT
TRBJ1-4 TRBV10-2 once . CASKGGTTNEKLFF TGCGCCAGCAAGGGGGGAACAACTAATGAAAAACTGTTTTTT
TRBJ2-7 TRBV5-1 . TRBD1 CASSFTGEFYEQYF TGCGCCAGCAGCTTCACAGGGGAATTCTACGAGCAGTACTTC
TRBJ2-7 TRBV6-6 . . CASNLLGQTYEQYF TGTGCCAGCAATCTACTGGGACAAACCTACGAGCAGTACTTC
TRBJ1-1 TRBV5-4 . TRBD1 CASSMTGRDRNTEAFF TGTGCCAGCAGCATGACAGGGAGAGACCGAAACACTGAAGCTTTCTTT
TRBJ2-2 TRBV6-4 . . CASSGGTGELFF TGTGCCAGCAGTGGGGGGACCGGGGAGCTGTTTTTT
TRBJ2-5 TRBV28 . TRBD2 CASSLAGGNQETQYF TGTGCCAGCAGTCTAGCGGGGGGCAACCAAGAGACCCAGTACTTC
TRBJ2-7 TRBV6-5 once . CASSTFGGGEQYF TGTGCCAGCAGCACCTTCGGGGGTGGGGAGCAGTACTTC
TRBJ1-5 TRBV5-8 . TRBD1 CASSLGTGLAQPQHF TGTGCCAGCAGCTTGGGGACAGGGCTCGCCCAGCCCCAGCATTTT
TRBJ1-1 TRBV6-1 . . CASNEQTNTEAFF TGTGCCAGCAATGAACAGACTAACACTGAAGCTTTCTTT
TRBJ1-2 TRBV5-1 . . CASSFDWGYGYTF TGCGCCAGCAGCTTTGACTGGGGCTATGGCTACACCTTC
TRBJ1-2 TRBV5-6 once . CASSLVRAWYGYTF TGTGCCAGCAGCTTGGTTAGGGCCTGGTATGGCTACACCTTC
TRBJ1-1 TRBV18 few . CASCDSMNTEAFF TGTGCCAGCTGTGACAGCATGAACACTGAAGCTTTCTTT
TRBJ1-6 TRBV5-1 . TRBD1 CASSVGGEQGIGSPLHF TGCGCCAGCAGCGTCGGGGGGGAACAGGGGATCGGTTCACCCCTCCACTTT
TRBJ2-5 TRBV7-2 . . CASSLAFVGDQYF TGTGCCAGCAGCTTAGCCTTCGTGGGGGACCAGTACTTC